The clone carrying this T cell receptor (beta chain) has a count of ten or more. This CDR3 is 14 amino acids long. Germline V gene sequence: CDR1 SGHDT, CDR2 YYEEEE. V lost 2 bases and J lost 6; bases outside the gene matches: 8. From the 5' RACE reads, TCRdb called clonotypes with MiXCR, one entry per CDR3 protein. This sample yields tens of thousands of distinct CDR3 sequences, of which roughly 5.3% are seen a single time; around 10% belongs to the top ten. The sample belongs to a study of early T cells in non-severe SARS-CoV-2 infection. The chain carries TRBV5-6 and TRBJ2-7, with TRBD1 matching over 7 bases. This receptor was identified in an adult who was a healthcare worker with PCR-confirmed SARS-CoV-2 infection or an uninfected control (not recorded which). Sequencing input: whole blood. The CDR3 DNA follows: TGTGCCAGCAGCTTTAGACAGGGAAGGTTCGAGCAGTACGTC. This encodes CASSFRQGRFEQYV.